This TCR beta chain was retrieved from a study of T cell responses to AZD1222 COVID-19 vaccine (dated by TCRdb to about 2021). Background for the entire study: A total of 233 trial participants underwent TCR sequencing, of whom some 210 received two doses of AZD1222 and around 26 received two doses of the MenACWY control vaccine. Trial participants were enrolled by age into subgroups of 18-55, 56-69 and 70-plus years, and around 150, 29 and 61 TCR-sequenced participants, respectively, were included in these subgroups.

What this sample's time point label stands for: about 28 days (+/-7) after the second vaccine dose. AZD1222 recipients given second doses at about 4 weeks or at about 12 weeks were pooled, since spike-specific TCR depth and breadth were not found to differ between the two schedules. Samples from vaccinated people were obtained from the UK trials COV001 and COV002, which included a single-blind randomized controlled phase 2/3 trial of AZD1222 (ChAdOx1 nCoV-19) in healthy adults. Trial participant PBMC samples were collected at day 0 and day 28 after the second dose for TCRbeta chain sequencing. The CDR3 regions of human TCRbeta chains were subjected to immunosequencing. The authors processed their data as follows. TCRs in the repertoires were matched against a reference library of SARS-CoV-2-specific TCRs that had been generated with the MIRA antigen-specificity platform. Breadth was defined as the fraction of unique TCRs that were SARS-CoV-2-associated, and depth was defined as the fraction of total T cells that were SARS-CoV-2-associated. Each spike-specific TCR was assigned to its reactive spike region and to a CD4 or CD8 class using the MIRA data. Log10-transformed breadth and depth values were compared by one-way ANOVA with Sidak's multiple comparisons tests. The source is immuneACCESS, and TCRdb retained only in-frame sequences with V and J called. Part of the clones is not carried over; for the studies checked, unresolved V genes explain less than half of this, and the remainder is unexplained. Clone size and V and J calls were adopted from that table, with D and trimming inferred from the DNA. Recorded for this sample are about 140,000 clones; roughly 92% of them occurred a single time. Together, the top ten hold about 4% of the sample.

CDR3 length: 14 amino acids, cysteine to phenylalanine. Kept here is only the CDR3 DNA, which spans 42 bases and is read in frame from base 1. Relative to germline, V is 4 bases shorter and J is 6 bases shorter, with 13 bases between their ends. CDR1 MGHRA and CDR2 YSYEKL were looked up in the germline V gene. What the research found in general, with its limitations: CD4 TCRs associated with the vaccine covered the entire spike protein, and the dominant responses were in regions 160-218 and 743-854. Participants were mostly white British and included more females than males, and it was suggested by the authors that clonal diversity may have been underestimated. The 56-69-year group was small, and its depth increase did not reach significance, likely because of low power. After two AZD1222 doses, spike-specific TCR breadth and depth were significantly higher than at day 0 and than in MenACWY recipients. Conclusions about previously exposed vaccinees are limited because only five to seven AZD1222 recipients were SARS-CoV-2 seropositive at baseline. Nearly half of unique spike-specific TCRs reportedly recognized epitopes outside regions mutated in the B.1.351 and B.1.1.7 variants. Because no day 14 peak-response samples were available, the repertoires could be characterized only after the peak T cell response.

A word on this clone: There is no known antigen for this receptor. Base qualities are not provided; no much larger clone lies one nucleotide away.

The sample was peripheral blood, taken 28 days after the second AZD1222 dose. This TCR came from an adult who received the AZD1222 COVID-19 vaccine. The sequence links TRBV4-1 to TRBJ1-5; the best D guess is TRBD1, with 5 bases matching. This receptor carries the CDR3 CASSLEWRGQPQHF. The sequence in DNA is TGCGCCAGCAGCCTCGAATGGAGGGGTCAGCCCCAGCATTTT.